This T cell receptor (beta chain) originates from a study of CD8 T cells in Susac syndrome. Regarding the study as a whole: A relatively small number of individuals underwent TCR sequencing and HLA analysis.

Note on this clonotype: Its antigen is not known.

CD8+ and CD4+ T cells from blood underwent TCR beta sequencing. The CD8+ and CD4+ T cells were isolated magnetically using a negative isolation approach, whereas the TEMRA cells were enriched by FACS. Reverse transcription of roughly 0.5 to 1 ug RNA was performed with random hexamers. By means of immunoSEQ multiplex PCR, TCR beta CDR3 spanning 54 Vbeta and 13 Jbeta underwent amplification. TCRdb ran MiXCR on the immunoSEQ multiplex PCR reads and lists one entry per CDR3 protein. Of some 120,000 distinct CDR3 sequences listed, about 95% are singletons. The sequenced material came from CD4+ T cells from PBMCs. The sequence was collected from a human donor in good health.

The CDR3 DNA follows: TGTGCCAGCAGCCCCCTCAGCGGGGGGTCCTACGAGCAGTACTTC. Residues: CASSPLSGGSYEQYF. V is TRBV7-9 and J is TRBJ2-7; 9 positions agree with TRBD2. This CDR3 has 15 residues. Trimming removed 5 bases from V and 1 base from J; junction bases left unmatched: 6. Per the germline V gene, CDR1 is SEHNR and CDR2 is FQNEAQ (reference sequence).